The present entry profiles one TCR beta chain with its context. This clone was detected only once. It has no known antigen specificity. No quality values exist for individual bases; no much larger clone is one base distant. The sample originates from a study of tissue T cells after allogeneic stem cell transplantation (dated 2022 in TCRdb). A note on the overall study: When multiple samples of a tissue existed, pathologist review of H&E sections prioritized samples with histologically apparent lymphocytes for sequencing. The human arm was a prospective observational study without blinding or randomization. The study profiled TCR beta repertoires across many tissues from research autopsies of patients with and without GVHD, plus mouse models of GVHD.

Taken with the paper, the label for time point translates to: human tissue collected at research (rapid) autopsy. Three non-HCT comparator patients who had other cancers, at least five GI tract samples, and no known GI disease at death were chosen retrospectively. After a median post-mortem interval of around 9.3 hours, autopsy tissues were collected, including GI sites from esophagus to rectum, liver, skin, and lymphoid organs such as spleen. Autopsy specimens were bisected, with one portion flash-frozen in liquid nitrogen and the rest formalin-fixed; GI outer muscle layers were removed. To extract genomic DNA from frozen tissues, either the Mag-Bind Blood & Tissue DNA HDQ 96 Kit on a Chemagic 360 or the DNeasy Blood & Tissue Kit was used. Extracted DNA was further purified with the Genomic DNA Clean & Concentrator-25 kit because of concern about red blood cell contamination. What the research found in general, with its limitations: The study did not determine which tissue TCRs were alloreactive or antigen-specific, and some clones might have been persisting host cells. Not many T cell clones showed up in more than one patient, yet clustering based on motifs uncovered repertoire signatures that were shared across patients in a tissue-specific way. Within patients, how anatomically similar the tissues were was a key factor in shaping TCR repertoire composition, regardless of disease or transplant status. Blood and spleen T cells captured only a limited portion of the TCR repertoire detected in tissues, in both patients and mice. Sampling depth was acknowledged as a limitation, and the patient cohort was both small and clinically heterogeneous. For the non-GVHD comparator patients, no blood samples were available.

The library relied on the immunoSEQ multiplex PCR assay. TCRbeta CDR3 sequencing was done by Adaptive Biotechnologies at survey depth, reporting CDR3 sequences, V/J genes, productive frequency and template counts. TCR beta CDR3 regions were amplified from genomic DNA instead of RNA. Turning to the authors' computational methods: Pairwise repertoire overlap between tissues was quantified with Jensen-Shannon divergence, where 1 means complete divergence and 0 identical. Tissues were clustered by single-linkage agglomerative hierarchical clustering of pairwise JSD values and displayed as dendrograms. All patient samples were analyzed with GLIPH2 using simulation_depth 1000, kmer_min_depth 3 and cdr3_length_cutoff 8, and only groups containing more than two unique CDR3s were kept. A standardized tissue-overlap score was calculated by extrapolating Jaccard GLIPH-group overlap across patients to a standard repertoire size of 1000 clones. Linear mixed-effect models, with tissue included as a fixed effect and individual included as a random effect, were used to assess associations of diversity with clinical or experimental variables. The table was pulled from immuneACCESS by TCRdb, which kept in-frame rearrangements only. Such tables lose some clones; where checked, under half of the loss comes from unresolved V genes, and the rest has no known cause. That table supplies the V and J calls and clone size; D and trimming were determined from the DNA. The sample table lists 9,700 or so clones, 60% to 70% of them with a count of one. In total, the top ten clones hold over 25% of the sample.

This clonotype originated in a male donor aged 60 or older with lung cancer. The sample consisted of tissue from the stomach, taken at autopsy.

The CDR3 protein sequence reads: CASSLRGLAGGPGEQFF. The sequence in DNA is TGTGCCAGCAGCCTTCGGGGGCTAGCGGGGGGGCCCGGTGAGCAGTTCTTC. Recombination joined TRBV3-1 (or the pseudogene TRBV3-2) with TRBJ2-1; 12 of the junction bases match TRBD2. From a lookup of the germline V gene (reference sequence), CDR1 and CDR2 are LGHDT and YNNKEL. Taken from cysteine to phenylalanine, the CDR3 has 17 residues. Here the CDR3 DNA is all that survives: 51 bases in frame from base 1. For this chain, trimming is 4 bases at the V end and 9 bases at the J end, and the number of junction bases without a gene match is 13.